This TCR beta chain stems from a study of shared clonotypes between healthy human individuals. About the study: Donors, aged 18 to 49, were a couple of women and a few men.

Per the authors' pipeline: ImmunoSEQ sequences covered only the junction and lacked quality scores; filtering therefore differed. Here immunoSEQ multiplex PCR was the method, and the copy in TCRdb shows in-frame clones only, minus some. V, J and clone size were drawn from that table, and D and trimming were deduced from the DNA. The sample has around 610,000 clones, approximately 96% seen once. CDR1 and CDR2 (germline): SEHNR, FQNEAQ (reference sequence). This CDR3 has 16 residues. V lost 5 bases and J lost 0, with 13 bases in between. This clone appeared a single time. Naive CD8 cells were CD45RO-negative, positively selected for CCR7, excluding terminally differentiated effector memory CD45RA+ cells.

The source is a woman in her thirties in good health. Sequencing was performed on naive CD8+ T cells sorted from blood. The chain carries TRBV7-9 and TRBJ2-2; D possibly corresponds to TRBD2 (6 bases). The CDR3, as DNA: TGTGCCAGCAGCCACTTAGCGGCAACGAACACCGGGGAGCTGTTTTTT. Residues: CASSHLAATNTGELFF.